The entry below describes one T cell receptor beta chain. It lacks a known antigen. Base qualities are not recorded, but no much larger clone differs from it by a single base. This entry is derived from a study of blood T cells in healthy people across ages (dated by TCRdb to about 2015). With respect to the entire study: Template switching captured roughly one uniquely barcoded TCR beta cDNA molecule per two T cells in model experiments. To avoid experimental bias, donors of different ages were randomly spread across the sequencing lanes. Using the same blood draw, the study looked at two additional independent replicas of 1 million unique cDNA reads for two donors, one aged 18 to 30 and the other aged 80 or older. To track age-related changes in TCR beta repertoire diversity, the study relied on deep sequencing normalized with unique cDNA molecular identifiers. Donors were grouped into four age groups: young (average roughly 15 years), middle-aged (under 40), aged (around 66) and long-lived (just over 80).

The CDR3, from cysteine to phenylalanine, totals 16 residues. The entry retains the CDR3 DNA only, 48 bases that are in frame from base 1. The germline V gene specifies ENHRY as CDR1 and SYGVKD as CDR2. V lost 8 bases and J lost 0 bases, and the count of bases not matched to a germline gene is 6. The donors were around 39 Caucasian individuals from Russia, aged 6 to 90 years, who were systemically healthy. Each donor gave about 9.7 milliliters of peripheral blood, drawn into EDTA-treated Vacutainer tubes. Ficoll-Paque density-gradient centrifugation was used to isolate PBMCs, with at least 7 million per sample. Total RNA, at least 6 micrograms per sample, was extracted from PBMCs with Trizol reagent. For every donor, flow cytometry on a PBMC aliquot measured the percentage of naive CD45RAhigh/CD27high T cells. Study-wide findings and limitations: Because profiling used bulk unsorted PBMCs, naive and antigen-experienced compartments could not be compared conclusively. Estimates of total diversity based on one million sequenced T cells were regarded as lower bounds and as underestimates. Compared with the aged group, more naive CD4+ T cells, fewer expanded clones and increased TCR diversity were shown by the long-lived group, suggesting age selection. The CMV infection status of donors was not known, potentially confounding age-related changes in expanded clonotypes. Observed TCR beta diversity correlated strongly with the percentage of naive T cells measured by flow cytometry. Observed TCR beta diversity per million T cells fell roughly linearly with age, and a significant reduction was already apparent by age approximately 40.

Preparation of the library involved 5' RACE. Sequencing was performed on an Illumina HiSeq 2500. A second PCR of roughly 6 to 12 cycles was run with a J-beta primer mix and a sample-barcoded 5' primer. A template-switch 5' adaptor carrying 12 random nucleotides introduced a unique molecular identifier onto each TCR beta cDNA molecule. At least 3 million CDR3-containing paired-end reads were obtained from each sample. First-strand cDNA synthesis was performed from all RNA using the Mint cDNA synthesis kit, with priming by a TRBC-specific oligonucleotide. After uracil-DNA glycosylase treatment, a first 18-cycle PCR used universal primers M1SS and BC2_uni_R on all cDNA. For the original study's pipeline: Each sample was normalized by randomly selecting 1 million high-quality reads, each carrying a distinct molecular identifier. Reads sharing molecular identifiers were discarded rather than binned into consensus sequences. MiTCR, with a Q25 quality threshold and the strictest error-elimination algorithm, was used for CDR3 identification, clonotype clustering and error correction. Lower-bound total TCR beta diversity was estimated with a nonparametric unseen species model using Euler transformation. In TCRdb, the public reads were trimmed at Q25 with fastp and aligned with MiXCR, with productive beta chains retained. Rows are combined by CDR3 protein, so each entry shows the most common genes and DNA. The V and J calls and clone size are TCRdb's, not the authors'. Here the sample has around 1.5 million distinct CDR3 sequences; roughly 32% occur a single time. Approximately 11% of the sample lies in the top ten.

The source of this sequence is a woman aged 25 to 45 in good health. The chain uses TRBV10-3 and TRBJ1-4, with 10 central nucleotides matching TRBD1. The sequencing input was blood. In nucleotide form, the sequence is TGTGCCATCGCCGTGGGACAGGGGACAACTAATGAAAAACTGTTTTTT. It is translated as CAIAVGQGTTNEKLFF.